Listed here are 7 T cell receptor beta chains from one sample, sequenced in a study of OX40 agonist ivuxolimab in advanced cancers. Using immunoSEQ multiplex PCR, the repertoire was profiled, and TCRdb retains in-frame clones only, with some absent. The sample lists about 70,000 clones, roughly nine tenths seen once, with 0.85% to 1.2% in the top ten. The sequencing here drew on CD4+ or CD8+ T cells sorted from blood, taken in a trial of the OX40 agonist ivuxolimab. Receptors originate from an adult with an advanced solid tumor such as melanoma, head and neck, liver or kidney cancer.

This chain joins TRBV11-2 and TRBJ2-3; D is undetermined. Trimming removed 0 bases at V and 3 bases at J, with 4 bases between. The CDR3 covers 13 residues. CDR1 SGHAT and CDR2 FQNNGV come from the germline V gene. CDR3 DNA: TGTGCCAGCAGCTTAGAGCGAACAGATACGCAGTATTTT. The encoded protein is CASSLERTDTQYF. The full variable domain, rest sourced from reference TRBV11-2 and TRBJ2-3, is EAGVAQSPRYKIIEKRQSVAFWCNPISGHATLYWYQQILGQGPKLLIQFQNNGVVDDSQLPKDRFSAERLKGVDSTLKIQPAKLEDSAVYLCASSLERTDTQYFGPGTRLTVL.

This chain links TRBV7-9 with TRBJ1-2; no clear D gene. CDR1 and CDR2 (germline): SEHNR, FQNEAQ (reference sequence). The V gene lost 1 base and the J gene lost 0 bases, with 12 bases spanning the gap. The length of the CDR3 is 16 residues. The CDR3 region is CASSLGGGRSNYGYTF. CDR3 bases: TGTGCCAGCAGCTTAGGAGGCGGGCGGTCTAACTATGGCTACACCTTC.

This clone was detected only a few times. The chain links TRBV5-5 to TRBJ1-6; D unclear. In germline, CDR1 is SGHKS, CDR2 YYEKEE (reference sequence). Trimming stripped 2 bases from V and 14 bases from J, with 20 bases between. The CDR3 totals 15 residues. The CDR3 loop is CASSFDPGRVEALHF. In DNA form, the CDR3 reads TGTGCCAGCAGCTTCGATCCGGGCCGGGTGGAAGCCCTCCACTTT.

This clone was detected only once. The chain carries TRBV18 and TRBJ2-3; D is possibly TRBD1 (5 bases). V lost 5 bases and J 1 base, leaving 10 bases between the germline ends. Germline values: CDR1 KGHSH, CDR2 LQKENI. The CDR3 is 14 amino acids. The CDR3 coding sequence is TGTGCCAGCTCAGGCTCACAGGGCACAGATACGCAGTATTTT. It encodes CASSGSQGTDTQYF.

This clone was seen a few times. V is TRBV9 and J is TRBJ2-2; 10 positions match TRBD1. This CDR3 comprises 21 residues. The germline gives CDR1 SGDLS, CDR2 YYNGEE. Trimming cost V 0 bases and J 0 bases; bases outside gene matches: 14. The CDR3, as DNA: TGTGCCAGCAGCGTAGGACTAGGACGACCGGGACAGGGGACGAACACCGGGGAGCTGTTTTTT. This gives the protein CASSVGLGRPGQGTNTGELFF.

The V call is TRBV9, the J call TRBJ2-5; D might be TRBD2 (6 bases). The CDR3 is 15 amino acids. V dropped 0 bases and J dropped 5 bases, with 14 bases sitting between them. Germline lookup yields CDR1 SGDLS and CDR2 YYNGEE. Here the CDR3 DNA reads TGTGCCAGCAGCGTAGGACGGTCCGGGGGTGAGACCCAGTACTTC. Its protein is CASSVGRSGGETQYF.

CDR3 sequence (DNA): TGTGCCAGCAGTGAATTTGGGGCCAGGGAGGAAGAGACCCAGTACTTC. Translating it yields CASSEFGAREEETQYF. J is TRBJ2-5 and V is TRBV6-1; tentatively, D is TRBD2 (6 bases). The CDR3 runs 16 residues. Germline V CDR1 and CDR2: MNHNS, SASEGT. V was cut by 2 bases and J by 3 bases, with 16 bases left in between.